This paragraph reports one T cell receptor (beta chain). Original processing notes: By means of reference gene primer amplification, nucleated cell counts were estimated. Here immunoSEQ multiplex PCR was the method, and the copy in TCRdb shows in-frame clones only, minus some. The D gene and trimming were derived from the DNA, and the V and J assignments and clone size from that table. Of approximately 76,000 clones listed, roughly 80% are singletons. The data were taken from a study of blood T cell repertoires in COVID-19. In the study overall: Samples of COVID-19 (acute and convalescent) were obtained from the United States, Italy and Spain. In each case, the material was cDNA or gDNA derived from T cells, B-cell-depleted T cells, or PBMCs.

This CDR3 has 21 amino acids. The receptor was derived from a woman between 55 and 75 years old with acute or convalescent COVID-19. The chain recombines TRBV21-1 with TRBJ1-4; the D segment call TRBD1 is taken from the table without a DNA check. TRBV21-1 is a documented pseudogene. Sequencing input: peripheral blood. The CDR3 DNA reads TGTGCCAGCAGCAATTCCCCGAAACGGGACAGGGGGCGTAGGAGAAGTGAAAAACTGTTTTTT. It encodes CASSNSPKRDRGRRRSEKLFF.